This T cell receptor beta chain is drawn from a study of STAT3 mutations in large granular lymphocyte leukemia. Broader study findings: In about 30% of the 18 patients, new TCR clonotypes emerged after therapy. Every T-LGLL patient had at least one immunodominant TCRbeta clonotype.

This clone was seen a handful of times. Its antigen remains unknown. TCRdb keeps only in-frame clones here, not all; method: immunoSEQ multiplex PCR. The sample holds thousands of clones; 65% to 75% are singletons and the top ten take more than 30%. Germline V lookup: CDR1 SGDLS, CDR2 YYNGEE. The CDR3 runs to 15 residues. Deletions cut 2 bases from V and 0 bases from J, with 11 bases between. The chain recombines TRBV9 with TRBJ1-1; D is possibly TRBD1 (5 bases). This TCR was recovered from a man between 60 and 75 years old with T-cell large granular lymphocyte leukemia. Some clones in this sample may be carry-over from other donors' samples. Sequencing was carried out using peripheral blood mononuclear cells. CDR3 DNA sequence: TGTGCCAGCAGCGTTCACGGGGCACTGAACACTGAAGCTTTCTTT. Translation: CASSVHGALNTEAFF. Complete variable domain (other parts from reference TRBV9 and TRBJ1-1): DSGVTQTPKHLITATGQRVTLRCSPRSGDLSVYWYQQSLDQGLQFLIQYYNGEERAKGNILERFSAQQFPDLHSELNLSSLELGDSALYFCASSVHGALNTEAFFGQGTRLTVV.